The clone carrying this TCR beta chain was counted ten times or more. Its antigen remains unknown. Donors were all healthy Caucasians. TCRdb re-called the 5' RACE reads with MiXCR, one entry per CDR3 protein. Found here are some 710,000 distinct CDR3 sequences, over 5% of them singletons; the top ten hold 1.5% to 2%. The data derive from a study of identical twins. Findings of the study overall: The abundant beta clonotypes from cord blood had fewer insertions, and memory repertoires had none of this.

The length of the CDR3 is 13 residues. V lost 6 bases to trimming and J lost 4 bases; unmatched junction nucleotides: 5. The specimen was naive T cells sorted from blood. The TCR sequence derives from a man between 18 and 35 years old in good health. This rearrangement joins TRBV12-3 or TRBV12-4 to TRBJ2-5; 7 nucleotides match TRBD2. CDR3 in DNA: TGTGCCAGCAGAGCGGGAAAGGGAGAGACCCAGTACTTC. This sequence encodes CASRAGKGETQYF.